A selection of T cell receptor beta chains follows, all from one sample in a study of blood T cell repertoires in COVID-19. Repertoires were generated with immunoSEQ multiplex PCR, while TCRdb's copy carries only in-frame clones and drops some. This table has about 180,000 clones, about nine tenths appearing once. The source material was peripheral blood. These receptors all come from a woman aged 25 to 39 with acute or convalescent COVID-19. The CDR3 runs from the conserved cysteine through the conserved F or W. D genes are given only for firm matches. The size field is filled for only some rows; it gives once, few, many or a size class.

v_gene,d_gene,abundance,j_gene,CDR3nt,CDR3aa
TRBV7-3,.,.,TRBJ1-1,TGTGCCAGCAGCTTAGACGGAGACACTGAAGCTTTCTTT,CASSLDGDTEAFF
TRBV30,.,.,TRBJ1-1,TGTGCCGCGGGCGGTGAAGCTTTCTTT,CAAGGEAFF
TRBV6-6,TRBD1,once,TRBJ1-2,TGTGCCAGCAGTTCGACAGGGTTTGGCTACACCTTC,CASSSTGFGYTF
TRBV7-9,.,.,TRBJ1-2,TGTGCCAGCCGAGCGGGGGGTAACTATGGCTACACCTTC,CASRAGGNYGYTF
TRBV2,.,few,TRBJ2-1,TGTGCCACCTTGCGGAGGGCTGGGAATGAGCAGTTCTTC,CATLRRAGNEQFF
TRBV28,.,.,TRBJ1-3,TGTGCCAGCAAGCTCACAGGGATTAGAAACACCATATATTTT,CASKLTGIRNTIYF
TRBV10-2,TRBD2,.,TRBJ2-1,TGCGCCAGCAGTACTCCGGGACTAGTAGTTGAGCAGTTCTTC,CASSTPGLVVEQFF
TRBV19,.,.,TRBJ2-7,TGTGCCAGTAGTATCGCGGACACGCAAGAGCAGTACTTC,CASSIADTQEQYF
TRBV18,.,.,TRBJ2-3,TGTGCCAGCACCTGGACTTTCGGGACAGATACGCAGTATTTT,CASTWTFGTDTQYF
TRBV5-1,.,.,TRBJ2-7,TGCGCCAGCAGCTCGGGTCCCTACGAGCAGTACTTC,CASSSGPYEQYF
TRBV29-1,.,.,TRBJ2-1,TGCAGCGTTTGGGAGCGGAGCTCCTACAATGAGCAGTTCTTC,CSVWERSSYNEQFF
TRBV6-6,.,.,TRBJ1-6,TGTGCCAGCAGATTGACCCGGGACTCTAATTCACCCCTCCACTTT,CASRLTRDSNSPLHF
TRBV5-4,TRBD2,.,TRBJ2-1,TGTGCCAGCAGCTTCCCGGGGACTAGCGGGAGAAATGAGCAGTTCTTC,CASSFPGTSGRNEQFF
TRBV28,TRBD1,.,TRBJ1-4,TGTGCCAGCAGTTTGCCCGGACAGGAGAAGTATGAAAAACTGTTTTTT,CASSLPGQEKYEKLFF
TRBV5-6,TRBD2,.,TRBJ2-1,TGTGCCAGCAGCTTGAAACAGGGACTAGCGACGATCTACAATGAGCAGTTCTTC,CASSLKQGLATIYNEQFF
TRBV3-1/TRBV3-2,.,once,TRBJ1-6,TGTGCCAGCAGCCCCTGGGACATACGGGATTCACCCCTCCACTTT,CASSPWDIRDSPLHF
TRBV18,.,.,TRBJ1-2,TGTGCCAGCTCACCTCCGGGGGGCTACACCTTC,CASSPPGGYTF
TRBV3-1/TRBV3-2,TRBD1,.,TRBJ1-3,TGTGCCAGCAGCCAAAATCTCGGGACAGGGCGAAACACCATATATTTT,CASSQNLGTGRNTIYF
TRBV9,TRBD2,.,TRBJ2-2,TGTGCCAGCAGAAATACGTCTAGCGGGGGGATTCTGTCCACCGGGGAGCTGTTTTTT,CASRNTSSGGILSTGELFF
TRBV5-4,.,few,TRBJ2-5,TGTGCCAGCAGCTCCCTCTTGGCGGGATCGGCTGAGACCCAGTACTTC,CASSSLLAGSAETQYF